The following is a T cell receptor (beta chain) sequence with its context. Antigen specificity is unknown. This entry comes from a study of a mutant IDH1 vaccine in newly diagnosed glioma. Study at large: Sex distribution of treated patients was roughly 62% male and 37.5% female; mean age was around 40 years. Patients were pretreated with radiotherapy, temozolomide, or both, mostly both.

Overall study results and limits: Detectable vaccine-induced immune responses arose in 80% to 95% of patients. Pseudoprogression appears to have had no connection to changes in top peripheral T cell clonotypes.

TCRdb's table, derived via immunoSEQ multiplex PCR, lists solely in-frame clones and lacks some. Among about 54,000 clones, about four fifths were seen once, and the ten largest hold about 21%. The CDR3 length is 15 residues. Looked up from germline, CDR1 is SEHNR and CDR2 is FQNEAQ (reference sequence). The V and J ends lost 5 bases and 4 bases, in that order; junction bases with no gene match: 7. Indicated time point: baseline, week 1 (first vaccination visit). The treatment denotes: pre-vaccination baseline after standard-of-care therapy. This sequence joins TRBV7-9 and TRBJ1-3; TRBD1 matches 8 bases. The receptor comes from a man aged 18 to 29 with glioma. The specimen comprised PBMCs, sampled from a glioma patient treated with radiotherapy, temozolomide or both. In nucleotides, the CDR3 is TGTGCCAGCAGCCCCCAGGGGGCGGGAGGAAACACCATATATTTT. Encoded protein: CASSPQGAGGNTIYF.